This is a list of T cell receptor beta chains from one sample in a study of tumor-infiltrating lymphocytes in oesophageal squamous cell carcinoma. TCRdb used MiXCR to reprocess the PCR reads, holding one entry per CDR3 protein. This table has over 15,000 distinct CDR3 sequences, approximately 45% appearing once. The sequencing input was normal esophageal tissue next to the tumor. The receptors derive from a female donor with esophageal squamous cell carcinoma. Both conserved end residues are part of each CDR3. Each record gives: D gene, J gene, V gene, clone size, CDR3 protein, CDR3 DNA. The D gene is left open where the match is weak. Part of the rows lack a size; the others show once, few, many or a class for expanded clones.

TRBD2 | TRBJ2-1 | TRBV7-2 | - | CASSLEGGVYNEQFF | TGTGCCAGCAGCTTAGAGGGAGGGGTCTACAATGAGCAGTTCTTC
- | TRBJ1-1 | TRBV10-3 | medium-sized | CAISGQMNTEAFF | TGTGCCATCAGTGGACAGATGAACACTGAAGCTTTCTTT
- | TRBJ2-7 | TRBV6-1 | medium-sized | CASWAPGAVYEQYF | TGTGCCAGCTGGGCCCCGGGAGCGGTATACGAGCAGTACTTC
- | TRBJ2-1 | TRBV11-1 | - | CASSPSWGETYNEQFF | TGTGCCAGCAGCCCTAGCTGGGGGGAAACCTACAATGAGCAGTTCTTC
TRBD1 | TRBJ1-4 | TRBV7-9 | many | CASSFGQGGEKLFF | TGTGCCAGCAGCTTTGGACAGGGAGGGGAAAAACTGTTTTTT
- | TRBJ1-2 | TRBV28 | - | CASSLGGGNLNYGYTF | TGTGCCAGCAGTTTAGGTGGAGGGAATCTTAACTATGGCTACACCTTC
- | TRBJ1-5 | TRBV7-2 | - | CASSSDGYSNQPQHF | TGTGCCAGCAGCTCTGACGGGTATAGCAATCAGCCCCAGCATTTT
TRBD2 | TRBJ2-4 | TRBV7-3 | - | CASSAVAGAIQYF | TGTGCCAGCAGCGCCGTCGCGGGAGCCATTCAGTACTTC
TRBD2 | TRBJ2-3 | TRBV28 | - | CASSLTSGRATDTQYF | TGTGCCAGCAGTCTTACTAGCGGGAGGGCCACAGATACGCAGTATTTT
- | TRBJ2-3 | TRBV9 | once | CASSLTAFTDTQYF | TGTGCCAGCAGCTTGACGGCCTTCACAGATACGCAGTATTTT
- | TRBJ2-5 | TRBV10-2 | few | CASNLGPRETQYF | TGCGCCAGCAATCTAGGGCCGCGAGAGACCCAGTACTTC
- | TRBJ2-7 | TRBV7-2 | - | CASSTTSYEQYF | TGTGCCAGCAGCACTACCTCCTACGAGCAGTACTTC
TRBD1 | TRBJ1-4 | TRBV12-3/TRBV12-4 | few | CASSSTGALNEKLFF | TGTGCCAGCAGCTCGACAGGGGCCTTAAATGAAAAACTGTTTTTT
TRBD2 | TRBJ2-1 | TRBV5-1 | few | CASSPGGTSHNEQFF | TGCGCCAGCAGCCCCGGCGGGACTAGCCACAATGAGCAGTTCTTC
- | TRBJ2-7 | TRBV7-8 | large | CASSLRQNQGEQYF | TGTGCCAGCAGCTTAAGACAAAACCAGGGCGAGCAGTACTTC
- | TRBJ2-6 | TRBV28 | many | CATLGASGANVLTF | TGTGCCACCCTTGGGGCCTCTGGGGCCAACGTCCTGACTTTC
- | TRBJ1-5 | TRBV28 | - | CASSANDQPQHF | TGTGCCAGCAGTGCCAACGATCAGCCCCAGCATTTT
TRBD2 | TRBJ2-5 | TRBV27 | many | CASSEGTSGTGTQYF | TGTGCCAGCAGTGAGGGGACTAGCGGGACAGGGACCCAGTACTTC
TRBD1 | TRBJ2-3 | TRBV19 | many | CASNIPGQGEDTQYF | TGTGCCAGTAACATCCCGGGACAGGGAGAAGATACGCAGTATTTT
TRBD2 | TRBJ2-7 | TRBV6-2/TRBV6-3 | many | CASSSHGSGQTYEQYF | TGTGCCAGCAGCTCCCACGGTAGCGGGCAGACCTACGAGCAGTACTTC
TRBD2 | TRBJ2-1 | TRBV6-1 | medium-sized | CASSPRISGREDNEQFF | TGTGCCAGCAGTCCCCGTATTAGCGGGAGGGAAGACAATGAGCAGTTCTTC
TRBD1 | TRBJ1-2 | TRBV6-5 | once | CASSVGQGAYNYGYTF | TGTGCCAGCAGTGTCGGACAGGGGGCTTATAACTATGGCTACACCTTC
- | TRBJ2-3 | TRBV7-9 | many | CASSWGDSRADTQYF | TGTGCCAGCAGCTGGGGGGACAGCAGAGCCGATACGCAGTATTTT
TRBD2 | TRBJ2-5 | TRBV7-3 | - | CASRLAGARETQYF | TGTGCCAGCAGGTTAGCGGGCGCTCGGGAGACCCAGTACTTC
- | TRBJ1-5 | TRBV27 | many | CASSWGRDSNQPQHF | TGTGCCAGCAGTTGGGGACGGGATAGCAATCAGCCCCAGCATTTT
- | TRBJ2-1 | TRBV5-1 | many | CASSLAEFTYNEQFF | TGCGCCAGCAGCTTAGCGGAATTTACCTACAATGAGCAGTTCTTC
TRBD2 | TRBJ2-7 | TRBV7-3 | large | CASSPRGREYDEQYF | TGTGCCAGCAGCCCGCGTGGGCGGGAGTATGACGAGCAGTACTTC
- | TRBJ2-7 | TRBV28 | - | CASSFGQSYEQYF | TGTGCCAGCAGTTTTGGTCAAAGTTACGAGCAGTACTTC
- | TRBJ1-1 | TRBV6-2/TRBV6-3 | - | CASRATVGEAFF | TGTGCCAGCAGGGCGACAGTGGGAGAAGCTTTCTTT
- | TRBJ2-5 | TRBV7-8 | few | CASRPRRGAKETQYF | TGTGCCAGCAGACCACGGCGAGGGGCGAAGGAGACCCAGTACTTC
TRBD1 | TRBJ2-7 | TRBV19 | many | CASSDPRGQDASYEQYF | TGTGCCAGTAGTGACCCAAGGGGACAGGACGCTTCTTACGAGCAGTACTTC
- | TRBJ1-1 | TRBV7-4 | once | CASSFGNTEAFF | TGTGCCAGCAGCTTCGGGAACACTGAAGCTTTCTTT
TRBD2 | TRBJ2-1 | TRBV7-3 | - | CASGSGGSANEQFF | TGTGCCAGCGGGTCTGGCGGGAGCGCCAATGAGCAGTTCTTC
- | TRBJ2-3 | TRBV7-8 | few | CASSLDRGGDTQYF | TGTGCCAGCAGCTTAGACAGGGGAGGAGATACGCAGTATTTT
- | TRBJ2-5 | TRBV6-1 | once | CASTQAQETQYF | TGTGCCAGCACCCAGGCGCAAGAGACCCAGTACTTC
- | TRBJ2-5 | TRBV25-1 | - | CASSLLSGETQYF | TGTGCCAGCAGTTTACTCTCGGGCGAGACCCAGTACTTC
TRBD2 | TRBJ2-3 | TRBV6-4 | - | CASSDSTSGGATQYF | TGTGCCAGCAGTGACTCGACTAGCGGGGGGGCTACGCAGTATTTT
TRBD1 | TRBJ2-7 | TRBV7-8 | - | CASSSTGSPYEQYF | TGTGCCAGCAGCTCGACAGGGAGTCCCTACGAGCAGTACTTC
- | TRBJ1-1 | TRBV2 | many | CASRARGGTEAFF | TGTGCCAGCAGAGCCCGGGGGGGCACTGAAGCTTTCTTT
TRBD2 | TRBJ2-1 | TRBV7-8 | - | CASSPLLAGGNNEQFF | TGTGCCAGCAGCCCCTTACTAGCGGGGGGCAACAATGAGCAGTTCTTC
- | TRBJ2-2 | TRBV24-1 | - | CATSDRKGSSRSTGELFF | TGTGCCACCAGTGACCGCAAGGGGAGCAGTAGGAGCACCGGGGAGCTGTTTTTT
- | TRBJ2-1 | TRBV11-2 | medium-sized | CASSLGRGGVYNEQFF | TGTGCCAGCAGCTTAGGACGCGGAGGGGTCTACAATGAGCAGTTCTTC
- | TRBJ2-4 | TRBV11-2 | - | CASSLDGLKNIQYF | TGTGCCAGCAGCTTAGACGGACTCAAAAACATTCAGTACTTC
TRBD2 | TRBJ2-1 | TRBV12-3/TRBV12-4 | - | CASSQLAGGPSEQFF | TGTGCCAGCAGCCAACTAGCGGGGGGGCCTAGTGAGCAGTTCTTC